This T cell receptor (beta chain) emerged from a study of post-analysis software for immune sequencing data (dated by TCRdb to the mid-2010s). About the investigation overall: Disease courses on record covered relapsing-remitting, secondary progressive and progressive-relapsing multiple sclerosis, though some patients had no subtype annotation. A subset of samples was prepared in parallel using single-end sample barcoding, then pooled and co-amplified after Illumina adapter ligation. The patient repertoires were set against 10 or so previously published healthy control repertoires from donors whose ages ranged from roughly 6 to 27 years.

Here is what the overall study found, with its caveats: Strong co-clustering of samples prepared in the same batch was shown by direct clustering with F measure, prompting a batch-effect correction. The multiple sclerosis patient group was slightly younger than the control group. Normalized Chao1 diversity was significantly lower in multiple sclerosis patients than controls, suggesting substantial peripheral T-cell clonal expansion.

Library construction relied on PCR. Sequencing took place on an Illumina HiSeq 2500. To reduce PCR and sequencing biases, unique molecular identifiers were incorporated into the TCR beta cDNA libraries. Every 1 to 10 million input T cells yielded approximately 500,000 cDNA molecules, meaning each molecule approximated one T cell. The same protocol used for the earlier healthy control dataset was applied to prepare and sequence the patient libraries. Samples belonging to the same batch were prepared together, multiplexed and sequenced on a shared HiSeq lane. In the original analysis: Raw barcoded reads were processed with MIGEC, discarding single-read molecular identifier groups before consensus assembly and CDR3 extraction. VDJtools was used for post-analysis of the clonotype tables, with diversity normalized by down-sampling every dataset to the smallest sample size. In repertoire overlap clustering, CDR3 amino acid sequences, but not nucleotide sequences, were matched to correct batch-related cross-sample contamination. TCRdb applied fastp at Q25 and MiXCR to the public reads, then kept only in-frame beta chains. Records with the same CDR3 protein are collapsed into one entry carrying the most frequent genes and DNA. The V and J calls come from TCRdb's annotation, not from the publication. The sample contains around 500,000 distinct CDR3 sequences, 34% of them found a single time. The leading ten clones occupy approximately 6% of the sample.

In regard to this clonotype: Its antigen is still unknown. Within one base of it there is no much larger clone, and no base qualities were kept.

TCR beta repertoires were profiled from peripheral blood of over 10 young patients with multiple sclerosis to demonstrate the VDJtools post-analysis software. The multiple sclerosis patients were children and adolescents between roughly 6 and 16 years of age. The sample was blood. The TCR comes from a girl between 2 and 17 years old with multiple sclerosis.

DNA sequence: TGTGCCATCAGTACCCCTGAGGAAGGGGTGGGTGGCTACACCTTC. Protein translation: CAISTPEEGVGGYTF. Recombination joined TRBV10-3 with TRBJ1-2, and TRBD1 may be the D gene, going by 5 matching bases. V sheds 5 bases and J sheds 7 bases, leaving 20 bases between their ends. The CDR3 spans 15 residues, from the cysteine through the phenylalanine. The CDR3 DNA has 45 bases and is translated from base 1. Sequences ENHRY (CDR1) and SYGVKD (CDR2) are obtained from the germline V gene.